The 15 T cell receptor beta chains listed next were all sequenced from one sample in a study of shared clonotypes between healthy human individuals. Libraries were prepared by immunoSEQ multiplex PCR; TCRdb keeps only in-frame clonotypes and omits some of them. Of about 2.3 million clones detected, 85% to 95% appear once; the ten largest clones hold 0.35% to 0.45%. Source material: naive CD4+ T cells from PBMCs. Specified subset: CD45RA+ positively selected. The receptor source for this set is a man aged 18 to 29 in good health. Some clones in this sample may be carry-over from other donors' samples.

The chain links TRBV7-3 to TRBJ2-1; 12 bases map to TRBD2. V shed 5 bases and J 6 bases; nucleotides not matched to a gene: 5. Germline loops: CDR1 SGHTA, CDR2 FQGTGA. The CDR3 loop spans 15 amino acids. The CDR3 protein is CASSPSGRALNEQFF. Here the CDR3 DNA reads TGTGCCAGCAGCCCTAGCGGGAGGGCCCTCAATGAGCAGTTCTTC.

A word on this clone: Other DNA variants within this sample encode the same CDR3. The chain combines TRBV18 with TRBJ2-5, with 9 bases identical to TRBD1. This CDR3 is built from 13 residues. Germline V gives CDR1 KGHSH, CDR2 LQKENI. V dropped 6 bases and J dropped 4; count of bases not matched to a gene: 3. CDR3 nucleotides: TGTGCCAGCTCCCAGGGACAGGGAGAGACCCAGTACTTC. Its protein product is CASSQGQGETQYF.

The chain recombines TRBV30 with TRBJ1-5, with D perhaps TRBD1 (5 bases). V was pared by 2 bases and J by 1 base, with 12 bases between. The germline V gene encodes CDR1 GTSNPN and CDR2 SVGIG (reference sequence). The CDR3 length is 15 residues. The CDR3 protein is CAWSPGDASNQPQHF. CDR3 bases: TGTGCCTGGAGTCCGGGGGACGCGAGCAATCAGCCCCAGCATTTT.

This sequence joins TRBV2 and TRBJ2-5; the D gene could be TRBD1 or TRBD2 (6 bases each). V was trimmed by 7 bases and J by 5 bases, leaving 14 bases between them. Looked up from germline, CDR1 is SNHLY and CDR2 is FYNNEI. The CDR3 extends over 13 amino acids. The CDR3 nucleotides are TGTGCCAGCAACGATGGAGGGGGGGAGACCCAGTACTTC. As protein: CASNDGGGETQYF.

The CDR3 coding sequence is TGTGCCAGCAGCGATAGCGGGAATCCCTACAATGAGCAGTTCTTC. The encoded protein is CASSDSGNPYNEQFF. The chain is built from TRBV6-1 and TRBJ2-1; 8 nucleotides match TRBD2. Per the germline V gene, CDR1 is MNHNS and CDR2 is SASEGT. Trimming took 6 bases from V and 2 from J; bases not matched to a gene: 6. The CDR3 has 15 residues.

V and J are TRBV5-1 and TRBJ2-7; D unresolved. This CDR3 region has 15 residues. Trimming took 1 base from V and 5 from J, leaving 16 bases between them. CDR1 SGHRS and CDR2 YFSETQ come from the germline V gene. CDR3 amino acids: CASSLSGQDVNEQYF. The CDR3 DNA reads TGCGCCAGCAGCTTGAGTGGGCAGGACGTCAACGAGCAGTACTTC.

V gene TRBV5-1 combines with J gene TRBJ1-1; D uncertain. The CDR3 is made up of 14 amino acids. V was clipped by 2 bases and J by 6 bases, with 14 bases between them. Looked up from germline, CDR1 is SGHRS and CDR2 is YFSETQ. The CDR3 loop is CASSLVITAAEAFF. CDR3 sequence (DNA): TGCGCCAGCAGCTTAGTAATCACGGCCGCTGAAGCTTTCTTT. The whole variable domain, remainder taken from reference TRBV5-1 and TRBJ1-1, is KAGVTQTPRYLIKTRGQQVTLSCSPISGHRSVSWYQQTPGQGLQFLFEYFSETQRNKGNFPGRFSGRQFSNSRSEMNVSTLELGDSALYLCASSLVITAAEAFFGQGTRLTVV.

CDR3 region: CASSTAGGETQYF. Here the CDR3 DNA reads TGCGCCAGCAGCACAGCGGGGGGAGAGACCCAGTACTTC. This chain links TRBV5-1 with TRBJ2-5; 9 positions match TRBD2. The CDR3 consists of 13 residues. Germline CDR1 and CDR2: SGHRS and YFSETQ. J gave up 4 bases and V 4 bases, and 2 bases lay outside the gene matches.

The chain links TRBV5-1 to TRBJ2-5, with 10 bases fitting TRBD1. Per the germline V gene, CDR1 is SGHRS and CDR2 is YFSETQ. V lost 3 bases, J lost 1 base, and 3 bases stayed unmatched. This CDR3 is 15 amino acids long. CDR3 sequence: CASSSRQGAQETQYF. CDR3 in DNA: TGCGCCAGCAGCTCGAGACAGGGGGCCCAAGAGACCCAGTACTTC.

The J gene is TRBJ2-1, the V gene TRBV11-3; maybe TRBD2 (7 bases). Trimming cost V 1 base and J 0 bases, with 16 bases left between them. The CDR3 spans 18 residues. Germline values: CDR1 SGHNT, CDR2 YENEEA. The CDR3 bases are TGTGCCAGCAGCTTAGGGGACACTAGCGCAAGCTCCTACAATGAGCAGTTCTTC. Translation: CASSLGDTSASSYNEQFF.

J is TRBJ2-1 and V is TRBV28; the match to TRBD2 covers 9 bases. The CDR3 loop spans 16 amino acids. Trimming removed 1 base from V and 3 bases from J; junction bases left unmatched: 4. Germline V lookup: CDR1 MDHEN, CDR2 SYDVKM. CDR3 in amino acids: CASSLLREGLYNEQFF. DNA of the CDR3: TGTGCCAGCAGTTTATTGCGGGAGGGCCTCTACAATGAGCAGTTCTTC. The full variable domain, its missing parts supplied by reference TRBV28 and TRBJ2-1, is DVKVTQSSRYLVKRTGEKVFLECVQDMDHENMFWYRQDPGLGLRLIYFSYDVKMKEKGDIPEGYSVSREKKERFSLILESASTNQTSMYLCASSLLREGLYNEQFFGPGTRLTVL.

The J gene is TRBJ1-3, the V gene TRBV7-9; tentatively, D is TRBD1 (5 bases). Trimming stripped 10 bases from V and 0 bases from J, with 25 bases between. Germline CDR1 is SEHNR and CDR2 is FQNEAQ (reference sequence). The CDR3 is 18 residues long. The CDR3 sequence is CAIPPAGGAASSGNTIYF. Written as DNA, the CDR3 is TGTGCCATCCCACCCGCAGGAGGGGCCGCGAGCTCTGGAAACACCATATATTTT.

The chain recombines TRBV6-1 with TRBJ2-7, with TRBD2 matching 12 bases. The CDR3 loop spans 14 amino acids. From germline, CDR1 is MNHNS and CDR2 SASEGT. V shed 4 bases, J shed 6 bases, and the junction held 4 bases outside the gene matches. The CDR3 nucleotides read TGTGCCAGCAGTGTCCCGGGACTAGCGGGCGAGCAGTACTTC. Protein: CASSVPGLAGEQYF.

The CDR3 bases are TGCGCCAGCAGTCCGGAGGGGACTAGCGGGAGCAATGAGCAGTTCTTC. Translation gives CASSPEGTSGSNEQFF. This chain uses TRBV5-1 with TRBJ2-1, with 14 positions matching TRBD2. Germline CDR1 and CDR2: SGHRS and YFSETQ. J gave up 6 bases and V 5 bases, and 7 bases lay outside the gene matches. CDR3 size: 16 residues.

The rearrangement links TRBV6-6 to TRBJ2-5; the match to TRBD2 covers 7 bases. The J call is in doubt because the DNA end fits TRBJ2-7 better. Germline CDR1 reads MNHNY; CDR2 reads SVGAGI (reference sequence). The CDR3 runs to 14 residues. CDR3 in amino acids: CASSGGGKTYEQYF. The CDR3 DNA sequence: TGTGCCAGCAGTGGGGGGGGGAAAACCTACGAGCAGTACTTC.